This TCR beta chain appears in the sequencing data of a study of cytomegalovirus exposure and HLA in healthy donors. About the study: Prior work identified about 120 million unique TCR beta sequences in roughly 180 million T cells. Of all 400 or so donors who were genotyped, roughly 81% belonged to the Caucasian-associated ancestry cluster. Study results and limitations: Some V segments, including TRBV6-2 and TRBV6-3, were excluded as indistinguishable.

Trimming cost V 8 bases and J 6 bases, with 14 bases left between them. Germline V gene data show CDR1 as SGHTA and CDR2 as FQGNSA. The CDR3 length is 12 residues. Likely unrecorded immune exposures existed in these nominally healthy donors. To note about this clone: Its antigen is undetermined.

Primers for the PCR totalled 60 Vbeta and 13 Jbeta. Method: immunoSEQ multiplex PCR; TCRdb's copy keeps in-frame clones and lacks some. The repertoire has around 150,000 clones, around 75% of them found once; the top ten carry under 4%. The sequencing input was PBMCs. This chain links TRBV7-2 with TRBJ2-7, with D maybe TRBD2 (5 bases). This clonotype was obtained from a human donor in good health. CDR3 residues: CASHENRGEQYF. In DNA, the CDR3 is TGTGCCAGCCATGAGAATCGGGGCGAGCAGTACTTC.